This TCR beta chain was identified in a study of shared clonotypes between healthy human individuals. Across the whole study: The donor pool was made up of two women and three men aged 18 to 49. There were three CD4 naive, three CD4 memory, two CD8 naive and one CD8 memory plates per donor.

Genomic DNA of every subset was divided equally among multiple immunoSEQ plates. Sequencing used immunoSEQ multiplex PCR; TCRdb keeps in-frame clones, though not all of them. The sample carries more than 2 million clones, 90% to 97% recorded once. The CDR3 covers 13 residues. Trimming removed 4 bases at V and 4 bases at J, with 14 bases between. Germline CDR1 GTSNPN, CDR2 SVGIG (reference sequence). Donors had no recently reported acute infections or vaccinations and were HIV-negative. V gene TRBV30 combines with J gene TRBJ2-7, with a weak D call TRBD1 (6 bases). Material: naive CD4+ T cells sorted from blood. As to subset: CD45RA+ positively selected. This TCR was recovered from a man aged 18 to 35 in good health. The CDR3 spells CAWKGDKRYEQYF. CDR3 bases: TGTGCCTGGAAAGGGGACAAACGGTACGAGCAGTACTTC.